A single T cell receptor beta chain is shown here with its context. The sample belongs to a study of T cell responses to AZD1222 COVID-19 vaccine. Deletions cut 4 bases from V and 1 base from J, with 13 bases between. This CDR3 is built from 15 residues. CDR1 and CDR2 (germline): SGHTS, YDEGEE. Clones were sequenced by immunoSEQ multiplex PCR, and TCRdb holds only the in-frame ones, with some missing. In the table there are roughly 79,000 clones, 92% of which are singletons. This receptor was taken from an adult in good health. Sequencing was performed on peripheral blood, taken on day 0 of MenACWY control vaccination. The V and J genes are TRBV5-8 and TRBJ2-3; D is possibly TRBD1 (6 bases). CDR3 coding DNA: TGTGCCAGCAGCCCGAGTCAGGGGCGCACAGATACGCAGTATTTT. This gives the protein CASSPSQGRTDTQYF.